This TCR beta chain is drawn from a study of T-cell memory formation after mild COVID-19. TCRdb ran MiXCR on the 5' RACE reads and lists one entry per CDR3 protein. The table records hundreds of thousands of distinct CDR3 sequences, 25% to 30% of them present only once. In regard to this clonotype: Its antigen is unidentified.

Germline loops: CDR1 KGHSH, CDR2 LQKENI. The CDR3 sequence is 15 residues long. Trimming pared 1 base from V and 4 bases from J, leaving 13 bases between. The study, taken as a whole, reports: Mainly in CM and EM were contracting CD4+ clones; CD8+ were in EMRA. Clones shrinking between day 15 and 85 showed a balanced CD4/CD8 split, and those that grew later tilted toward CD4+.

The V gene is TRBV18, the J gene TRBJ2-5; possible D gene TRBD2, 5 bases. Sequencing was done on a sample of PBMCs or a T cell subset sorted from them (not recorded which). This clonotype originated in an adult woman who had mild COVID-19 (a few samples of this study predate the infection). Cell type and time point are not known. DNA for the CDR3: TGTGCCAGCTCACCACGAGGGCAACTCTCAGAGACCCAGTACTTC. It yields the protein CASSPRGQLSETQYF.